What follows describes a single T cell receptor (beta chain). Its matching antigen is unknown. V lost 0 bases, J lost 4 bases, and 24 bases lay in between. Germline CDR1 GTSNPN, CDR2 SVGIG (reference sequence). This CDR3 has 18 amino acids. The data originate from a study of radiation and T cells in renal cell carcinoma. Across the whole study: Nephrectomy followed 15 Gy stereotactic body radiation by 4 weeks. Study results and caveats: No pretreatment tumor biopsies were available for baseline clonotypes. In blood, top tumor clones expanded by 2 weeks, shrinking by 4.

Time point reported: baseline pretreatment blood. Treatment noted: 15 Gy SBRT to primary tumor, nephrectomy 4 weeks later. After SBRT, blood was collected at 2 and 4 weeks, plus baseline. Sequencing used immunoSEQ multiplex PCR; TCRdb keeps in-frame clones, though not all of them. Of about 88,000 clones in the sample, around nine tenths are singletons; the top ten hold approximately 8.4%. The specimen was blood, collected from a patient whose treatment included radiotherapy and nephrectomy. This TCR came from a man aged 45-65 years with renal cell carcinoma. This sequence joins TRBV30 and TRBJ1-2; perhaps TRBD1 as D (6 bases). The CDR3 sequence is CAWSVFFRSAPRGYGYTF. CDR3 DNA sequence: TGTGCCTGGAGTGTATTCTTTAGGTCAGCGCCCAGGGGCTATGGCTACACCTTC.